This T cell receptor (beta chain) appears in the sequencing data of a study of shared clonotypes between healthy human individuals (TCRdb year 2020). Regarding the research as a whole: Two women and a few men aged 18 to 49 years were included in the cohort. Each donor's leukapheresis produced roughly between roughly 0.85 and 9.5 billion PBMCs. Libraries were prepared and TCR repertoires were sequenced by different laboratories using diverse techniques, in order to increase sequencing depth and limit assay-specific biases. Blood TCR repertoires of roughly five healthy adults were deeply sequenced to estimate repertoire size and the extent of clonotype sharing between individuals. For each donor, CD4 naive and CD4 memory were each run on three plates, CD8 naive on two plates, and CD8 memory on one plate.

TCR CDR3 regions were amplified from genomic DNA by multiplex PCR using the deep immunoSEQ assay. Extracted genomic DNA from each cell subset was distributed evenly across all wells of several immunoSEQ 96-well plates, and each plate was treated as a replicate. Each replicate PCR for sorted subsets received around 200 ng genomic DNA, equal to tens of thousands of T cell genomes. The purified libraries were quantified using a Qubit 3.0 fluorometer, sized with a Bioanalyzer 2100, and then quantified again using the KAPA Library Quantification kit. Each immunoSEQ 96-well plate was sequenced on its own single-read 150-cycle Illumina NextSeq 550 flow cell. From the authors' description of their analysis: Because only junctional sequences without quality scores were contained in the immunoSEQ output, filtering matching that applied to full-length reads could not be performed. To assign V/J genes and CDR3, sequences were annotated against IMGT germline references using PyIR, a Python wrapper for IgBLAST v1.9. Reads with weak V/J assignments (E-value above 1e-6), missing CDR3, stop codons, out-of-frame junctions, or ambiguous translated residues were removed. A V3J clonotype was defined by an identical inferred V gene, J gene, and CDR3 amino acid sequence. The percentage overlap between two repertoires was calculated by dividing the number of shared unique clonotypes by the size of the smaller repertoire. Repertoire richness was assessed with RTK rarefaction, the Chao1 estimator, and Recon v2.1 estimates of unobserved clonotypes. OLGA was used to compute generation probabilities for all TCRbeta clonotypes that the gDNA method yielded from a handful of donors. Held by TCRdb, this immuneACCESS table contains in-frame sequences only and omits some clones. Under half of the omission traces to an unresolved V gene where checked; the cause of the rest is unknown. V and J calls and clone size are given by that table; D and trimming were obtained from the DNA. For this sample the table gives millions of clones, of which 85% to 95% were detected only once. Clones ranked in the top ten supply about 0.39% of the sample.

Points on this clone: Its antigen remains unidentified. No much larger clone is present one base from it, and per-base qualities are unavailable.

The germline V gene encodes CDR1 SGHNT and CDR2 YYREEE (reference sequence). Inclusive of the bounding cysteine and phenylalanine, the CDR3 is 15 residues long. Of the read, only the CDR3 DNA is kept; its 45 bases are in frame from base 1. Germline trimming: 5 bases from V, 3 bases from J; junction bases outside gene matches: 8. Results and caveats for the whole study, not just this receptor: Even with the large sequencing depth, rarefaction of the sorted-subset datasets indicated that sequencing was incomplete. Only blood was sampled, and tissue TCR repertoires likely differ from those in blood. Higher generation probabilities were observed for clonotypes shared by all four sorted-subset donors than for non-shared clonotypes. Sharing across a few donors was observed for approximately 5% of naive CD4, over 3% of naive CD8, over 2% of memory CD4, and roughly 0.4% of memory CD8 clonotypes. Estimated clonotype richness was generally larger for naive than for memory subsets. The genetic and exposure-history diversity represented was limited by the small number of donors. Pairwise subsampling indicated that sequencing depth was expected to affect the degree of clonotype sharing among donors.

The donors were healthy, HIV-negative adults who had no recently reported acute infections or vaccinations. Every donor was a Caucasian adult residing in Nashville, Tennessee, USA. Magnetic negative selection was used to enrich CD4+ T cells, after which naive cells were positively selected on CD45RA and the negative fraction became the memory subset. Blood was obtained by leukapheresis, after which PBMCs were separated by Ficoll-Histopaque density gradient centrifugation and cryopreserved in liquid nitrogen vapor phase. Purity and quantity of every magnetically sorted T cell population were checked by analytical flow cytometry. Each sorted fraction had its genomic DNA isolated and then quantified by UV absorbance on a Nanodrop 2000c.

Sequencing was performed on naive CD4+ T cells from PBMCs. The meaning of the sample's cell subset or site label: CD45RA+ positively selected. The receptor was derived from a man aged 18 to 30 in good health. Some clones in this sample may be carry-over from other donors' samples. Here the chain combines TRBV5-4 and TRBJ1-3; a stretch of 7 junction bases matches TRBD1. The CDR3 region reads CASREEGAYGNTIYF. The DNA sequence follows: TGTGCCAGCAGGGAAGAGGGGGCGTATGGAAACACCATATATTTT.